The TCR beta chain under discussion was sequenced for a study of blood T cell repertoires in COVID-19. Overall study context: Both acute and convalescent COVID-19 samples were obtained from the United States, Italy and Spain. From T cells, B-cell-depleted T cells, or PBMCs came the material, which was cDNA or gDNA.

Authors' methods: Counts of nucleated cells, estimated from reference gene primer amplification, were obtained. Using immunoSEQ multiplex PCR, the repertoire was profiled, and TCRdb retains in-frame clones only, with some absent. V, J and clone size are those of that table, while D and trimming were read from the DNA. The repertoire holds about 200,000 clones, with 85% to 90% as singletons. Trimming at V came to 8 bases and at J to 2 bases, leaving 6 bases not matched to a gene. Germline CDR1 is MNHNY and CDR2 is SVGAGI (reference sequence). The CDR3 is made up of 15 amino acids. V gene TRBV6-6 combines with J gene TRBJ2-1; 10 bases align to TRBD2. The TCR sequence derives from a woman in her seventies with acute or convalescent COVID-19. The sequencing sample was made of peripheral blood. CDR3 nucleotides: TGTGCCAGCGGGAGCGGGGGGGCTCCCTACAATGAGCAGTTCTTC. The encoded protein is CASGSGGAPYNEQFF.